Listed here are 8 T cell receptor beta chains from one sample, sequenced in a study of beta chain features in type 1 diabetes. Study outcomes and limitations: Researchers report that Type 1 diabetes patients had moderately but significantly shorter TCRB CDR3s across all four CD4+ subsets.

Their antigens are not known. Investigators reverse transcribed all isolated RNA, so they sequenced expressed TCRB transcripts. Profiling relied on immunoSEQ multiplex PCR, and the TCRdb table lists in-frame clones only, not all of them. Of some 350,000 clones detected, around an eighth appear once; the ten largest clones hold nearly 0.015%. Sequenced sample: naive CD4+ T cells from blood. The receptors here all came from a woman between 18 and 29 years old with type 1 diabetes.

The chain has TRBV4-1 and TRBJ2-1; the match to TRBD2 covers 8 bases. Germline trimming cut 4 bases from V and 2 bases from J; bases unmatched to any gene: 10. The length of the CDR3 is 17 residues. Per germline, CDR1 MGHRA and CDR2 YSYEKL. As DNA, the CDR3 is TGCGCCAGCAGCCCCAAAGGGACGGGAGGGCCCTACAATGAGCAGTTCTTC. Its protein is CASSPKGTGGPYNEQFF.

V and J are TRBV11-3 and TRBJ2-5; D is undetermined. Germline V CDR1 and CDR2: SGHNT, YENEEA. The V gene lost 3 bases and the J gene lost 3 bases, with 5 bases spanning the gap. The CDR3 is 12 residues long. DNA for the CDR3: TGTGCCAGCAGCTTCAGTGAAGAGACCCAGTACTTC. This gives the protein CASSFSEETQYF.

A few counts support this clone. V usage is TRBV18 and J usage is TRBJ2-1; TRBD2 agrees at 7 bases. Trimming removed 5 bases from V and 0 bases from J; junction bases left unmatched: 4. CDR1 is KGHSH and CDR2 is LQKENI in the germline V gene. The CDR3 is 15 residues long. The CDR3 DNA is TGTGCCAGCTCATTTCTAGCGGCCTCCTACAATGAGCAGTTCTTC. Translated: CASSFLAASYNEQFF. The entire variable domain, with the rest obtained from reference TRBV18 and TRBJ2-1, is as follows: NAGVMQNPRHLVRRRGQEARLRCSPMKGHSHVYWYRQLPEEGLKFMVYLQKENIIDESGMPKERFSAEFPKEGPSILRIQQVVRGDSAAYFCASSFLAASYNEQFFGPGTRLTVL.

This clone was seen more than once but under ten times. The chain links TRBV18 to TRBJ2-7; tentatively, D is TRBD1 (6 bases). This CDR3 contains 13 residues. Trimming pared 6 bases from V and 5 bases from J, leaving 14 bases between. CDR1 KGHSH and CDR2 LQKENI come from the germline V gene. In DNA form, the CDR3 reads TGTGCCAGCTCCCAAGGACAGTCTGACGAGCAGTACGTC. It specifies CASSQGQSDEQYV.

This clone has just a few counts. The chain's CDR3 is CASSSTGTAVTGELFF. In DNA, the CDR3 is TGTGCCAGCAGTTCAACCGGGACAGCAGTCACCGGGGAGCTGTTTTTT. V gene TRBV28 combines with J gene TRBJ2-2, with 7 bases matching TRBD1. This CDR3 contains 16 residues. CDR1 MDHEN and CDR2 SYDVKM come from the germline V gene. V was clipped by 4 bases and J by 4 bases; unmatched bases: 9.

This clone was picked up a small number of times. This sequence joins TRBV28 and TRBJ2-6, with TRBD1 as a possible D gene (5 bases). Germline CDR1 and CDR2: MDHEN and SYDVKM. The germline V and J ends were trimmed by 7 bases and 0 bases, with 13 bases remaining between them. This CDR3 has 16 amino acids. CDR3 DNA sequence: TGTGCCAGCACCAGCAAAGGGGACTCTGGGGCCAACGTCCTGACTTTC. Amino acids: CASTSKGDSGANVLTF.

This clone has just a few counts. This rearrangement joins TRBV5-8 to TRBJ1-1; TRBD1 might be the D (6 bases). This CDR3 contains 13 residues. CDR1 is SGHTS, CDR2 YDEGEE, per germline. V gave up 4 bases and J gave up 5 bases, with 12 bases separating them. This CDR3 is CASSKKRGTEAFF. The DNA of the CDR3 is TGTGCCAGCAGCAAAAAAAGGGGGACTGAAGCTTTCTTT.

This chain's CDR3 is CASSLTSDNEQFF. As DNA, the CDR3 is TGCGCCAGCAGCTTAACCTCAGACAATGAGCAGTTCTTC. The V gene is TRBV5-1, the J gene TRBJ2-1; D is uncertain. Per the germline V gene, CDR1 is SGHRS and CDR2 is YFSETQ. V shed 2 bases and J shed 5 bases, with 8 bases lying between them. There are 13 residues in the CDR3.